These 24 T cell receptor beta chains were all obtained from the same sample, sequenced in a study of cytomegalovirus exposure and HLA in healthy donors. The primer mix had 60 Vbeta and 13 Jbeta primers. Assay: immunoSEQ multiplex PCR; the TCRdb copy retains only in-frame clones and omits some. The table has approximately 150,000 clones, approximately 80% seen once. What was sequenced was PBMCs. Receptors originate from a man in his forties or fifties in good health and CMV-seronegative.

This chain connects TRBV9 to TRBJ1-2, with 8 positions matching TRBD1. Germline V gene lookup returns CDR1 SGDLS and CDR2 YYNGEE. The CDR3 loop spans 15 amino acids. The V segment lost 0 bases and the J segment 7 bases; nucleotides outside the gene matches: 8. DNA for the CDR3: TGTGCCAGCAGCGTAGGGACAGGGCGAGAGAGTGGCTACACCTTC. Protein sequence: CASSVGTGRESGYTF.

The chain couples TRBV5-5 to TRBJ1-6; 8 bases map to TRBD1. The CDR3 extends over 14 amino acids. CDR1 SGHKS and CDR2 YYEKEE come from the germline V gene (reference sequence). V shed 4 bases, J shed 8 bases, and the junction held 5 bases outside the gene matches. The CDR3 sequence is CASSPTDRDSPLHF. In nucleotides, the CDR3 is TGTGCCAGCAGCCCCACGGACAGGGATTCACCCCTCCACTTT.

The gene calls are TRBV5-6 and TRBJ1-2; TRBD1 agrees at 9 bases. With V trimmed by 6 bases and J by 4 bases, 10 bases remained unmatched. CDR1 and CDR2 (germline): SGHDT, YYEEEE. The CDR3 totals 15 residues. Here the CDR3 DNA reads TGTGCCAGCATCCGATGGACAGGGGTAATCTATGGCTACACCTTC. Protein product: CASIRWTGVIYGYTF.

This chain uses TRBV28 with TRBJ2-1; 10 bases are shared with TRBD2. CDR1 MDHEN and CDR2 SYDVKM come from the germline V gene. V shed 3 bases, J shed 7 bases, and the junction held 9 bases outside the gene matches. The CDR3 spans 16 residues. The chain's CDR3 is CASSLLLAGAGNEQFF. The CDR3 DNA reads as TGTGCCAGCAGTTTGCTTCTAGCGGGAGCTGGTAATGAGCAGTTCTTC.

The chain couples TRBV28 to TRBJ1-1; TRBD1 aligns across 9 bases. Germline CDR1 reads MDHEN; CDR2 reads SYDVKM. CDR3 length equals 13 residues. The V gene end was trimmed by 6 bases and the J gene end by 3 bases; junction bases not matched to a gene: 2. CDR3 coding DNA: TGTGCCAGCAGACGACAGGGGGACACTGAAGCTTTCTTT. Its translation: CASRRQGDTEAFF.

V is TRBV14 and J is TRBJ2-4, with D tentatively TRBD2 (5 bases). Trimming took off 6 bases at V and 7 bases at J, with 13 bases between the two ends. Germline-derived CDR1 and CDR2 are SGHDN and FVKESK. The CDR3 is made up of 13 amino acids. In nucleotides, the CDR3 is TGTGCCAGCAGGGAGGAAGGGATCAACATTCAGTACTTC. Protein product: CASREEGINIQYF.

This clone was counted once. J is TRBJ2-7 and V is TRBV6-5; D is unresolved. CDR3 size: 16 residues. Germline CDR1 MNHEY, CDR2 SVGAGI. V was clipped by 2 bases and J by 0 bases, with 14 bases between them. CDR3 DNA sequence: TGTGCCAGCAGTTACCAAACCCGCGGCAACTCCTACGAGCAGTACTTC. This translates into CASSYQTRGNSYEQYF.

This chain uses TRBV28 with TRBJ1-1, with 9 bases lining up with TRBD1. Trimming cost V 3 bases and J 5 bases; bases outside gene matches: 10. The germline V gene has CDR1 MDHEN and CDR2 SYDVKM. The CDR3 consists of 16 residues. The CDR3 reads CASSFRGTGRGTEAFF. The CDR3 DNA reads TGTGCCAGCAGTTTCAGGGGGACAGGGAGAGGGACTGAAGCTTTCTTT.

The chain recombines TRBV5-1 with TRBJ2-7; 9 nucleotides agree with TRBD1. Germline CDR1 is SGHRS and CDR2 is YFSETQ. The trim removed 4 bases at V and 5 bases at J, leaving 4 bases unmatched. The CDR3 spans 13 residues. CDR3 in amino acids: CASSIQGAHEQYF. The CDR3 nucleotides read TGCGCCAGCAGCATACAGGGGGCCCACGAGCAGTACTTC.

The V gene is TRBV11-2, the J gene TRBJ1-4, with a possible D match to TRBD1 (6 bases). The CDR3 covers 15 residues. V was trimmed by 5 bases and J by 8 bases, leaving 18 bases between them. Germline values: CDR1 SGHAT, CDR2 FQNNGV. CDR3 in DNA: TGTGCCAGCAGCGAGTACAGGGTAGGAGAGGAAAAACTGTTTTTT. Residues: CASSEYRVGEEKLFF.

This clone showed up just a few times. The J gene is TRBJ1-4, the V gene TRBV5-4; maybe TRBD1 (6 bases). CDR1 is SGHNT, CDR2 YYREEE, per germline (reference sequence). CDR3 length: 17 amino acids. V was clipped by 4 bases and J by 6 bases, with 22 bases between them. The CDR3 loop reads CASSRTTLDRYDEKLFF. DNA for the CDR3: TGTGCCAGCAGCCGGACAACTTTGGACAGATATGATGAAAAACTGTTTTTT. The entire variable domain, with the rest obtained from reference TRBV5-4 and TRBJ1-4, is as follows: ETGVTQSPTHLIKTRGQQVTLRCSSQSGHNTVSWYQQALGQGPQFIFQYYREEENGRGNFPPRFSGLQFPNYSSELNVNALELDDSALYLCASSRTTLDRYDEKLFFGSGTQLSVL.

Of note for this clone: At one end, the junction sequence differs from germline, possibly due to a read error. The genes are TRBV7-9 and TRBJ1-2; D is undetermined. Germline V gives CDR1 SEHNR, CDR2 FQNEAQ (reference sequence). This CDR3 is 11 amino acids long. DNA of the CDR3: TGTTCCAGCAGCTCCCCGGAGGGCTACACCTTC. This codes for CSSSSPEGYTF.

The DNA of the CDR3 is TGTGCTAGTGGTTGGGGTAGCGGGACCACCGGGGAGCTGTTTTTT. It encodes CASGWGSGTTGELFF. This chain connects TRBV12-5 to TRBJ2-2, with 8 bases matching TRBD2. The CDR3 sequence is 15 residues long. V dropped 4 bases and J dropped 4; count of bases not matched to a gene: 5. CDR1 LGHNT and CDR2 FRNRAP come from the germline V gene.

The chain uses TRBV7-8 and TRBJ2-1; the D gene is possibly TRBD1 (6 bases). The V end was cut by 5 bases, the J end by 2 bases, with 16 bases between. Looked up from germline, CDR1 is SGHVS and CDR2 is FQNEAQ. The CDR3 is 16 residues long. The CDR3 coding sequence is TGTGCCAGCAGCAAACAGGGCGGCGCTGCCTACAATGAGCAGTTCTTC. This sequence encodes CASSKQGGAAYNEQFF.

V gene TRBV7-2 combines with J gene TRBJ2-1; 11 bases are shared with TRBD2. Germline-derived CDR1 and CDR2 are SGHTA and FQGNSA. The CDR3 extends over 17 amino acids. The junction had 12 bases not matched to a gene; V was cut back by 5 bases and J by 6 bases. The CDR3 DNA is TGTGCCAGCAGCCTAGACATAGCGGGGGGGCGGGGCAATGAGCAGTTCTTC. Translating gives CASSLDIAGGRGNEQFF.

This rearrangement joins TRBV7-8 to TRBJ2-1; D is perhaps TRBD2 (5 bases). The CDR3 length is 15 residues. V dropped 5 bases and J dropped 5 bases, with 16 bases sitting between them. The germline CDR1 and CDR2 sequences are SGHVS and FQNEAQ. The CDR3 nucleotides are TGTGCCAGCAGCCGCCGGGATGGGAGCGACAATGAGCAGTTCTTC. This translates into CASSRRDGSDNEQFF.

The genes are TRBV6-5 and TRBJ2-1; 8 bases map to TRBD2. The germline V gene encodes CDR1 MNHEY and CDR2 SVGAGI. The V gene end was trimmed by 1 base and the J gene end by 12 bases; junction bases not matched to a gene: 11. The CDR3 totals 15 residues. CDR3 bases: TGTGCCAGCAGTTACTTGGGACTAGGGGAGTTGGGGCAGTTCTTC. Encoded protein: CASSYLGLGELGQFF.

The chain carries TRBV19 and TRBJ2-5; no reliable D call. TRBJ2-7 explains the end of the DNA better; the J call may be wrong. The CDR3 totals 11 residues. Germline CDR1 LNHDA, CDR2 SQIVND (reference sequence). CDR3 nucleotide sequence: TGTGCCAGTAGTACAAACTACGAGCAGTACTTC. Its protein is CASSTNYEQYF.

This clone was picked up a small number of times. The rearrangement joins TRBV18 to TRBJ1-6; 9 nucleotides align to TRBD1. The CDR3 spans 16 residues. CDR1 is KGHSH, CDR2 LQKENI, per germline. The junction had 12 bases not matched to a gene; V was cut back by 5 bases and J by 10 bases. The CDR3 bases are TGTGCCAGCTCAGGGGACAGGGTAATTTCGGGATCACCCCTCCACTTT. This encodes CASSGDRVISGSPLHF. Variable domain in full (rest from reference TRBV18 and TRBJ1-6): NAGVMQNPRHLVRRRGQEARLRCSPMKGHSHVYWYRQLPEEGLKFMVYLQKENIIDESGMPKERFSAEFPKEGPSILRIQQVVRGDSAAYFCASSGDRVISGSPLHFGNGTRLTVT.

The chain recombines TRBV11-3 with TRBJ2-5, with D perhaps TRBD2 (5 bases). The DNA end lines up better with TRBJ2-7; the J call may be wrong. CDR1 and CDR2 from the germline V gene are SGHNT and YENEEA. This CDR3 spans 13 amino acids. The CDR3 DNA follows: TGTGCCAGCGGAACGGCGGGCTCCTACGAGCAGTACTTC. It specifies CASGTAGSYEQYF.

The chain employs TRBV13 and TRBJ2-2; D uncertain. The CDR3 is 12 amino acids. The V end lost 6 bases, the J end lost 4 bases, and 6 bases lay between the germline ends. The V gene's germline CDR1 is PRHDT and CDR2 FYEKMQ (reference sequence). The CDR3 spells CASSSFTGELFF. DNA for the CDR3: TGTGCCAGCAGTTCCTTCACCGGGGAGCTGTTTTTT.

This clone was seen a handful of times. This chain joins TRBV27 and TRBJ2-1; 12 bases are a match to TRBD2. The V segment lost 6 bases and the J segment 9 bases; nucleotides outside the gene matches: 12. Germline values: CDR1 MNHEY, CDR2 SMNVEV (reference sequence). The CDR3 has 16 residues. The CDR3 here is CASRLIPTSGRTEQFF. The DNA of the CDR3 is TGTGCCAGCAGACTCATTCCGACTAGCGGGAGAACTGAGCAGTTCTTC.

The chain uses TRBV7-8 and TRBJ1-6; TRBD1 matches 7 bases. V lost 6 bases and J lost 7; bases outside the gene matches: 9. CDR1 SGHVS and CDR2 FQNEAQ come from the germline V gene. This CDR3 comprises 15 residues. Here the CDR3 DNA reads TGTGCCAGCAGGGACTCGACAGGGTGGAATTCACCCCTCCACTTT. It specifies CASRDSTGWNSPLHF. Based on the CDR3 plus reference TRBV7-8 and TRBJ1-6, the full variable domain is GAGVSQSPRYKVAKRGQDVALRCDPISGHVSLFWYQQALGQGPEFLTYFQNEAQLDKSGLPSDRFFAERPEGSVSTLKIQRTQQEDSAVYLCASRDSTGWNSPLHFGNGTRLTVT.

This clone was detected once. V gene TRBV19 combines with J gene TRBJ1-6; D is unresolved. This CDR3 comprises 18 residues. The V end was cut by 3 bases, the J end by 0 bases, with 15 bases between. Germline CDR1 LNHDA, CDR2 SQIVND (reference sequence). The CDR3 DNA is TGTGCCAGTAGTATCCGGGCGCAGGCGGGCTCCTATAATTCACCCCTCCACTTT. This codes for CASSIRAQAGSYNSPLHF.